This TCR beta chain is from a study of human T cells and chemical hapten exposure. Study findings and constraints: Against controls, expanded TCRs gave rise to significantly more large CDR3 similarity clusters.

V was pared by 2 bases and J by 0 bases, with 12 bases between. The CDR3 runs to 16 residues. Germline V gene lookup returns CDR1 SGHRS and CDR2 YFSETQ. Time point described: patch test 2, 6 weeks after DPC sensitization. The treatment here: therapeutic diphenylcyclopropenone sensitization with weekly scalp DPC. TCRdb re-called the RACE reads with MiXCR, one entry per CDR3 protein. The repertoire holds roughly 140,000 distinct CDR3 sequences, about 11% seen once, with 1.3% to 1.5% in the top ten. This clonotype was observed once. Its specificity is unknown. The source of this sequence is a woman between 50 and 59 years old with alopecia areata. Some clones in this sample may be carry-over from other donors' samples. Sequencing used whole blood, obtained in connection with sensitization to the hapten diphenylcyclopropenone (DPC). V gene TRBV5-1 combines with J gene TRBJ2-1; possible D gene TRBD2, 6 bases. CDR3 in DNA: TGCGCCAGCAGCTTCGGAGGAGGGAGCTCCTACAATGAGCAGTTCTTC. It encodes CASSFGGGSSYNEQFF.